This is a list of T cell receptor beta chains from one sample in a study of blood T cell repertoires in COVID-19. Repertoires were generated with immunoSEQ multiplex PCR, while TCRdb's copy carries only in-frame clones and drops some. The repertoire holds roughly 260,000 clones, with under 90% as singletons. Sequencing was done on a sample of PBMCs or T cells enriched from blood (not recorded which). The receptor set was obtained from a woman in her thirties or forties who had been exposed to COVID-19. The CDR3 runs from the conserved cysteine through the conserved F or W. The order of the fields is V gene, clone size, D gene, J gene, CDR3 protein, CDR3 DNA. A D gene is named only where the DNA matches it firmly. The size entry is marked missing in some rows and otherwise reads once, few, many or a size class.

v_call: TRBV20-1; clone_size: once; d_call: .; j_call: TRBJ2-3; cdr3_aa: CSASNGNTQYF; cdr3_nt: TGCAGTGCTAGTAACGGGAATACGCAGTATTTT
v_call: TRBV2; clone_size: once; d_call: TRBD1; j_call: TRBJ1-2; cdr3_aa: CASRRGLAVGYTF; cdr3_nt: TGTGCCAGCAGGAGGGGGCTTGCGGTCGGCTACACCTTC
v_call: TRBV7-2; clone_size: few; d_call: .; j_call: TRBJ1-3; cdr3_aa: CASSLDGGAGGNTIYF; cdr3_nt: TGTGCCAGCAGCTTAGACGGGGGGGCCGGTGGAAACACCATATATTTT
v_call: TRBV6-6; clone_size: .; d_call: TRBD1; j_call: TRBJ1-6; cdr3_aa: CASSLQVWAGGVSPLHF; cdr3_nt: TGTGCCAGCAGTCTACAGGTTTGGGCAGGGGGAGTTTCACCCCTCCACTTT
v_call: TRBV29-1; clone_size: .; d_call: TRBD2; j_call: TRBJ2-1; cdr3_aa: CSAVGLAGGNEQFF; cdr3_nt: TGCAGCGCCGTGGGACTAGCGGGGGGAAATGAGCAGTTCTTC
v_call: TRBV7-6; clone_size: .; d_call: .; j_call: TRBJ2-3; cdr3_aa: CASSLDPRLRSTDTQYF; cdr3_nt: TGTGCCAGCAGCTTAGATCCAAGACTTCGTAGCACAGATACGCAGTATTTT
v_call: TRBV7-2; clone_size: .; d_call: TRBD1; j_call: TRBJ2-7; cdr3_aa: CASSLGDRAVHEQYF; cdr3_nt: TGTGCCAGCAGTCTAGGGGACAGGGCCGTCCACGAGCAGTACTTC
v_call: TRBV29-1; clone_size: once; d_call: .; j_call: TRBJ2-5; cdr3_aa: CSVEEATKETQYF; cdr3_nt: TGCAGCGTTGAAGAAGCCACTAAAGAGACCCAGTACTTC
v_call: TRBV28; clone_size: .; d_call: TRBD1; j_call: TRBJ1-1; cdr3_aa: CASSPGQGRAEAFF; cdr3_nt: TGTGCCAGCAGTCCCGGACAGGGAAGGGCTGAAGCTTTCTTT
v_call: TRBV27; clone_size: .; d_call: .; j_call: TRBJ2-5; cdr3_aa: CASSLRRDETQYF; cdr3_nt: TGTGCCAGCAGTTTACGGCGGGACGAGACCCAGTACTTC
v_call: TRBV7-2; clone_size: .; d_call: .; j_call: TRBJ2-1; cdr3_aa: CASSPPSNEQFF; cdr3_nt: TGTGCCAGCAGCCCCCCTAGCAATGAGCAGTTCTTC
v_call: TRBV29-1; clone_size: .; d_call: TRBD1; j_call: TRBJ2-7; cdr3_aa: CSARTGGKRYEQYF; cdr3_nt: TGCAGCGCCCGAACAGGGGGCAAAAGGTACGAGCAGTACTTC
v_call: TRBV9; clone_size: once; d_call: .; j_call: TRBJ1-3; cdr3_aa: CASSKTGSGNTIYF; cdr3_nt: TGTGCCAGCAGCAAGACAGGCTCTGGAAACACCATATATTTT
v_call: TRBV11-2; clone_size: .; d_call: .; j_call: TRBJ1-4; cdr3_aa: CASSSTTNEKLFF; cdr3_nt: TGTGCCAGCAGCTCAACAACTAATGAAAAACTGTTTTTT
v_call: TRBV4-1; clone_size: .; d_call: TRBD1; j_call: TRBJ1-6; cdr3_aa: CASSQVGQAGHSPLHF; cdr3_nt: TGCGCCAGCAGCCAAGTCGGACAGGCTGGGCATTCACCCCTCCACTTT
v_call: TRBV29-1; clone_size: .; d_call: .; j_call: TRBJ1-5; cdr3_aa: CSVVWSGSNQPQHF; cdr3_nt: TGCAGCGTTGTGTGGTCAGGCAGCAATCAGCCCCAGCATTTT
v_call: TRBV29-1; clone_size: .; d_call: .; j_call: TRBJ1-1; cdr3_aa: CSGIPFMNTEAFF; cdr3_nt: TGCAGCGGTATCCCTTTTATGAACACTGAAGCTTTCTTT
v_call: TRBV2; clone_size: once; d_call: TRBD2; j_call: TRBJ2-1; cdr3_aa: CASSARAGGNEQFF; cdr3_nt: TGTGCCAGCAGTGCCAGGGCGGGGGGTAATGAGCAGTTCTTC
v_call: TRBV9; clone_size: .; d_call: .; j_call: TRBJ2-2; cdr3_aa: CASGKNWNTGELFF; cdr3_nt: TGTGCCAGCGGTAAGAACTGGAACACCGGGGAGCTGTTTTTT
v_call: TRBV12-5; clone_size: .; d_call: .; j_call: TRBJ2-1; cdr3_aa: CASGSELVNEQFF; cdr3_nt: TGTGCTAGTGGTTCCGAACTCGTCAATGAGCAGTTCTTC
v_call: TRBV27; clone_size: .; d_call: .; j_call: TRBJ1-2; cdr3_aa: CASSLGGSFYGYTF; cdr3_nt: TGTGCCAGCAGCCTAGGGGGATCTTTCTATGGCTACACCTTC
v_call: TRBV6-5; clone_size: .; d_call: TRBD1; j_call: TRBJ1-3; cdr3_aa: CASRRGPGNTIYF; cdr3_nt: TGTGCCAGCCGTAGGGGGCCCGGAAACACCATATATTTT
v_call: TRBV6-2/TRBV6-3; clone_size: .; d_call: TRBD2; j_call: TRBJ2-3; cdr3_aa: CASSYSGSGGTDTQYF; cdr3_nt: TGTGCCAGCAGTTACTCCGGTAGCGGGGGCACAGATACGCAGTATTTT
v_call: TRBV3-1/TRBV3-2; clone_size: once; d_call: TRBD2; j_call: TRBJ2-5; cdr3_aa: CASSPSLAGGLDQETQYF; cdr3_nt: TGTGCCAGCAGCCCGAGCCTAGCGGGGGGGCTGGACCAAGAGACCCAGTACTTC
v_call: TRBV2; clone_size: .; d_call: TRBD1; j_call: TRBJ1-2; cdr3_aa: CASIGGQPISFNYGYTF; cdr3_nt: TGTGCCAGCATAGGGGGACAGCCTATTTCCTTTAACTATGGCTACACCTTC
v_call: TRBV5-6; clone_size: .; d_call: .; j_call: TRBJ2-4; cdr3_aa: CASSLTGSKNIQYF; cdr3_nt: TGTGCCAGCAGTTTGACAGGTTCCAAAAACATTCAGTACTTC